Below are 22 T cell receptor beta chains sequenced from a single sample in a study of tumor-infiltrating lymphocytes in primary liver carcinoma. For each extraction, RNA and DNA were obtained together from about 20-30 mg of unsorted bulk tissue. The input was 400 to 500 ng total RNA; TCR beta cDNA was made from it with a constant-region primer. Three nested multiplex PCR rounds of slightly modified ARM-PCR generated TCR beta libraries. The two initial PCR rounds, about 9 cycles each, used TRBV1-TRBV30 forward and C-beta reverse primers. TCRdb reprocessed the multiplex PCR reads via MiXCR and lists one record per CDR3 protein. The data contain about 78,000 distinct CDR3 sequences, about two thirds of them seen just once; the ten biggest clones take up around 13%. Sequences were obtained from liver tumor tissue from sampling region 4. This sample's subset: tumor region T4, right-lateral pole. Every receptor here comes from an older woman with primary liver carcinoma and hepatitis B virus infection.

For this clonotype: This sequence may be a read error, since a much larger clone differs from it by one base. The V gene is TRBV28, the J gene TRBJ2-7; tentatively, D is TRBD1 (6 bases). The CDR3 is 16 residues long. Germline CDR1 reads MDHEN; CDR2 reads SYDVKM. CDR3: CGSSIRGGRKIFGQYF. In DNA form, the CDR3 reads TGTGGCAGCAGCATCCGAGGGGGTCGCAAAATCTTCGGGCAGTACTTC.

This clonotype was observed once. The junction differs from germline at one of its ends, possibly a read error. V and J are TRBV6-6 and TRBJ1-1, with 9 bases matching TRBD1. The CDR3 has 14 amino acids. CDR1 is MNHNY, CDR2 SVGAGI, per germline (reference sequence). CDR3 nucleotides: TGTGCCAGCAACATACGGACAGGGGACAATGAAACTTTCTTT. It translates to CASNIRTGDNETFF.

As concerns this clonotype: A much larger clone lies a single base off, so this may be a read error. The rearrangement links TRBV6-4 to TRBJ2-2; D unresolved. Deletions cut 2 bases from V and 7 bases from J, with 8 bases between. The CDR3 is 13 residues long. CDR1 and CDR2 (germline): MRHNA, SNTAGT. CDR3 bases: TGTGCCAGCAGTGACAAGAGCAGCGGGGAGCTGTTTTTT. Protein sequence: CASSDKSSGELFF.

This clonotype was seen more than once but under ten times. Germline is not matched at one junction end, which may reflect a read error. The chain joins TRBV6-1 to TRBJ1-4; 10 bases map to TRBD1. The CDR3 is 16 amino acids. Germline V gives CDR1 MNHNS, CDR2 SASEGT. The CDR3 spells CASSGDRGSTNKKLFF. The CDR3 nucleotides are TGTGCCAGCAGTGGGGACAGGGGTTCAACTAATAAAAAACTGTTTTTT.

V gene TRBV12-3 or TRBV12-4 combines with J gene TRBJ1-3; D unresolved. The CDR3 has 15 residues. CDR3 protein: CASRGSGLGGNTIYF. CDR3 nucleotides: TGTGCTAGCCGGGGATCGGGCCTCGGGGGAAACACCATATATTTT.

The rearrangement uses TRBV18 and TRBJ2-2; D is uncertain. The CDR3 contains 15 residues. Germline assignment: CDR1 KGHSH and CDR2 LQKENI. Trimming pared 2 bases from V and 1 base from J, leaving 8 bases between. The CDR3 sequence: CASSPRIVNTGELFF. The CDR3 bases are TGTGCCAGCTCACCAAGGATTGTGAACACCGGGGAGCTGTTTTTT.

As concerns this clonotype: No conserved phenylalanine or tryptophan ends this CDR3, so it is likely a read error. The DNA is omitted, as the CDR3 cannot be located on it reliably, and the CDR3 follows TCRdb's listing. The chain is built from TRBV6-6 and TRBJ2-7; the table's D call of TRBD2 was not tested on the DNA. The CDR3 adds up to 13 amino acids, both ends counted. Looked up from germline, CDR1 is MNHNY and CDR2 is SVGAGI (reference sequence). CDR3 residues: CASSQTGEGERYL.

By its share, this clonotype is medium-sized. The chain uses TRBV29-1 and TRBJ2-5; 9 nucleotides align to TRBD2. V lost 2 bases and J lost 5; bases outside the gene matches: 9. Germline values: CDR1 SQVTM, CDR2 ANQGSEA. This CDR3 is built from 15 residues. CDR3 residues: CSVEIAGAAPETQYF. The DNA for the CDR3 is TGCAGCGTTGAAATAGCGGGAGCCGCTCCGGAGACCCAGTACTTC.

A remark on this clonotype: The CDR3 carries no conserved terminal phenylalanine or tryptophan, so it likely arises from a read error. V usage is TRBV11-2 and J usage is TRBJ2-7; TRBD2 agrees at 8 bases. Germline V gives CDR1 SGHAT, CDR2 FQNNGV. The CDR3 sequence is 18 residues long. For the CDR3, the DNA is TGTGCCAGTAGCTTAGATTGGGTCAGTCTAGCGGGTCCATACGAGCAGTACTCC. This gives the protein CASSLDWVSLAGPYEQYS.

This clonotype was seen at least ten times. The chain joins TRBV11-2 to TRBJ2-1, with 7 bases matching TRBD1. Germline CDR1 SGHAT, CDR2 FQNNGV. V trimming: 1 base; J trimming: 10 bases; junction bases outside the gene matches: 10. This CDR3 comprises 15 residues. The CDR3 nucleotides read TGTGCCAGCAGCTTAGCCAGGGGGACGAGGTGGGAGCAGTTCTTC. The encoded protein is CASSLARGTRWEQFF.

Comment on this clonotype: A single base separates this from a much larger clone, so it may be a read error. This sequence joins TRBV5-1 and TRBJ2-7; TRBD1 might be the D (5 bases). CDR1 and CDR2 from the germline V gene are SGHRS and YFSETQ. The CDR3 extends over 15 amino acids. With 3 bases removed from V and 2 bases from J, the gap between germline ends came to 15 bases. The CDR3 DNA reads TGCGCCAGCAGCTCCACCCAGACAGACCCCTACGAGCAGTACTTC. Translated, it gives CASSSTQTDPYEQYF.

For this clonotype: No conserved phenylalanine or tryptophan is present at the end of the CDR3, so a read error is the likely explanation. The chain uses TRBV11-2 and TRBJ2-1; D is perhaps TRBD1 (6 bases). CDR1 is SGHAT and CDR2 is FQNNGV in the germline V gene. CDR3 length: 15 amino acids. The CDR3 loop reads CVSSFGGGSNNEQFL. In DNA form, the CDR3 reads TGTGTCAGCAGCTTTGGTGGGGGCTCCAACAATGAGCAGTTCCTC.

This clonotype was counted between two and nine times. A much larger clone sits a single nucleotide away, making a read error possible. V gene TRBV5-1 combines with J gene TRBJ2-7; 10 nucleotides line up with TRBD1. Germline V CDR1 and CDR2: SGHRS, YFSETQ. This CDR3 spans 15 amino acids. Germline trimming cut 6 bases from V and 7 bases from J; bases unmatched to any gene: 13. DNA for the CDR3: TGCGCCAGCACCCCTAGGGGGACAGGGGCGGAAGAGCAGTACTTC. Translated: CASTPRGTGAEEQYF.

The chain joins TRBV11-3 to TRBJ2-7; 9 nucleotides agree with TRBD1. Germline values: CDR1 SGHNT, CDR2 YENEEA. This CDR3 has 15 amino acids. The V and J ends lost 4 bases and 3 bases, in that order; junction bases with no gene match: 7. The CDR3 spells CASSSGTGGNYEQYF. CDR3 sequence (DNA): TGTGCCAGCAGCTCGGGTACAGGGGGCAACTACGAGCAGTACTTC.

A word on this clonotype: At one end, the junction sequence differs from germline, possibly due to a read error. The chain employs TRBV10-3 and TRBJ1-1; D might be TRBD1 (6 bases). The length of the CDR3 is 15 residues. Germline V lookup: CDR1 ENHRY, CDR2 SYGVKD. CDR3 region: CAISDGTTPNTEALF. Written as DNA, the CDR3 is TGTGCCATCAGTGACGGGACAACCCCGAACACTGAAGCCCTCTTT.

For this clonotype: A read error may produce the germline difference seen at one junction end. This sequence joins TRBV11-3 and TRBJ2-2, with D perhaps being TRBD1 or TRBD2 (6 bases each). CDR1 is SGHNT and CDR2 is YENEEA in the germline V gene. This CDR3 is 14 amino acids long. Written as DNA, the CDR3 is TGTACCAGCAGGGGAACTAGGGCGACGGGGGAGTTGTTTTTT. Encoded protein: CTSRGTRATGELFF.

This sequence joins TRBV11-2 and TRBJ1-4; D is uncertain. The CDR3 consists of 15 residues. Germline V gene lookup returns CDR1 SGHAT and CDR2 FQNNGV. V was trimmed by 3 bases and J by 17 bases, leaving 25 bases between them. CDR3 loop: CASSFWEATNEKLFF. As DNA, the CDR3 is TGTGCCAGCAGCTTCTGGGAAGCAACTAATGAAAAGCTATTTTTT.

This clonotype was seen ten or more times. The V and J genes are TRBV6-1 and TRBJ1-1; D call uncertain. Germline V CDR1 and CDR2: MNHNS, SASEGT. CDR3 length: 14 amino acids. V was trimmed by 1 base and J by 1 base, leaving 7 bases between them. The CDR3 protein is CASSEVVGNTEAFF. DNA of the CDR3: TGTGCCAGCAGTGAAGTCGTGGGGAACACTGAAGCTTTCTTT.

CDR3 coding DNA: TGCGCCAGCAGTGTGTCGCCAACTGGGGCGAACACCGGGGAGCTGTTTTTT. Protein product: CASSVSPTGANTGELFF. The gene calls are TRBV10-2 and TRBJ2-2; D unclear. The V end lost 4 bases, the J end lost 0 bases, and 15 bases lay between the germline ends. Germline V gives CDR1 WSHSY, CDR2 SAAADI. The CDR3 consists of 17 residues.

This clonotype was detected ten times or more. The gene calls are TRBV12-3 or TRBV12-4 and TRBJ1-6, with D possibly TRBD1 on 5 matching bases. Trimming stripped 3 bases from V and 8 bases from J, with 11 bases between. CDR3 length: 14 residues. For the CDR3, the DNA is TGTGCCAGCAGTTTGGGGGGACGGTATTCACCCCTCCACTTT. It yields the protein CASSLGGRYSPLHF.

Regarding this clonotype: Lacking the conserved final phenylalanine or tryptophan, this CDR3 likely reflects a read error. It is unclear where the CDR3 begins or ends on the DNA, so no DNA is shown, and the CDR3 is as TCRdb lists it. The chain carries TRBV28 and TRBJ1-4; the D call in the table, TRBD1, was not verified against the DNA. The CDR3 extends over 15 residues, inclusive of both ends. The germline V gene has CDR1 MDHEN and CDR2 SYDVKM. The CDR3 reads CASSRPGTTNEKLFL.

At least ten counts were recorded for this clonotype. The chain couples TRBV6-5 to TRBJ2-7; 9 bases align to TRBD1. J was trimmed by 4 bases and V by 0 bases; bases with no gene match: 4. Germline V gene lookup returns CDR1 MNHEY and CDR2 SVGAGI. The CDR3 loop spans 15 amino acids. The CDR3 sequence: CASSYSGQGWYEQYF. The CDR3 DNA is TGTGCCAGCAGTTACTCCGGACAGGGGTGGTACGAGCAGTACTTC.